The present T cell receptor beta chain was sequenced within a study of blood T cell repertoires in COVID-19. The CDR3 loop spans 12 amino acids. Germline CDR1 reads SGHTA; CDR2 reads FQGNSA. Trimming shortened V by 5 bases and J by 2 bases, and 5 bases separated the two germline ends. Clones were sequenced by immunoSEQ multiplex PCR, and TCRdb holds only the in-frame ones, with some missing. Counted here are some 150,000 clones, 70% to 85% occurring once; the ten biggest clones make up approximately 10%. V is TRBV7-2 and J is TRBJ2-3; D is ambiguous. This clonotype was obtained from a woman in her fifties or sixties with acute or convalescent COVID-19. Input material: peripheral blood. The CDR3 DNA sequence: TGTGCCAGCAGCCTCCTCACAGATACGCAGTATTTT. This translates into CASSLLTDTQYF.